The source of this T cell receptor beta chain is a study of early T cells in non-severe SARS-CoV-2 infection. Points from the study as a whole: The matching step, a VDJdb search, favored anti-spike CD8 responses and missed private and CD4 specificities.

The table lists this clonotype with a few counts. The target antigen is unknown. Unique molecular identifiers tagged individual cDNA molecules. TCRdb used MiXCR to reprocess the 5' RACE reads, holding one entry per CDR3 protein. The sample lists tens of thousands of distinct CDR3 sequences, just under 15% occurring once. Deletions cut 6 bases from V and 0 bases from J, with 15 bases between. Germline lookup yields CDR1 SGHNT and CDR2 YENEEA. The CDR3 loop spans 16 amino acids. The sequenced sample was whole blood. The rearrangement links TRBV11-3 to TRBJ2-1; D perhaps matches TRBD2 (6 bases). This TCR was sampled from an adult who was a healthcare worker with PCR-confirmed SARS-CoV-2 infection or an uninfected control (not recorded which). The CDR3 DNA reads TGTGCCAGCAGGAAGGGAGGCGGAAGCTCCTACAATGAGCAGTTCTTC. Its protein product is CASRKGGGSSYNEQFF. Variable domain in full (rest from reference TRBV11-3 and TRBJ2-1): EAGVVQSPRYKIIEKKQPVAFWCNPISGHNTLYWYLQNLGQGPELLIRYENEEAVDDSQLPKDRFSAERLKGVDSTLKIQPAELGDSAVYLCASRKGGGSSYNEQFFGPGTRLTVL.